The 20 T cell receptor beta chains reported below all come from one sample, sequenced in a study of read filtering for tumor transcriptome and immune sequencing (dated by TCRdb to between 2020 and 2021). Reads for this sample came from an Illumina HiSeq 4000. The Immunoverse kit was used to build TCR libraries from 400 ng RNA, with molecular barcoded adaptors covering alpha/delta and beta/gamma chains. The public sequencing data were trimmed at Q25 with fastp and processed into clonotypes with MiXCR by TCRdb, which kept only in-frame beta chains. Rows with a matching CDR3 protein are joined into one entry that keeps the most common DNA and genes. In all, the sample holds about 38,000 distinct CDR3 sequences, and about 15% of those were seen once. Roughly 18% of the sample is in the top ten clones. The specimen sequenced was a population of CD138-negative cells sorted from bone marrow. Reading the label with the study, this specimen's cell subset or site is: bone marrow mononuclear cells depleted of CD138+ plasma/myeloma cells by negative magnetic selection. The receptors originated from a donor at least 40 years old with multiple myeloma.

This clonotype was counted ten times or more. A much larger clone differs from this one at a single base, so this may be a read error. The J gene is TRBJ2-1, the V gene TRBV4-2; D unclear. From germline, CDR1 is LGHNA and CDR2 YNFKEQ. The CDR3 has 16 amino acids. CDR3 region: CASSQVSAGSYNEQLF. CDR3 coding DNA: TGTGCCAGCAGCCAAGTTTCGGCTGGCTCCTACAATGAGCAGCTCTTC.

This clonotype was recorded many times. The chain employs TRBV7-9 and TRBJ2-3; D tentatively fits TRBD1 or TRBD2 (5 bases each). Germline V CDR1 and CDR2: SEHNR, FQNEAQ (reference sequence). CDR3 length: 15 residues. Trimming pared 7 bases from V and 4 bases from J, leaving 18 bases between. For the CDR3, the DNA is TGTGCCAGCATCGACCCGGGGCGGTCGGCAGATACGCAGTATTTT. It yields the protein CASIDPGRSADTQYF.

This clonotype was counted ten times or more. The V gene is TRBV7-2, the J gene TRBJ2-3; no definite D call. V was trimmed by 5 bases and J by 6 bases, leaving 12 bases between them. CDR3 length: 13 residues. CDR1 is SGHTA and CDR2 is FQGNSA in the germline V gene. CDR3 coding DNA: TGTGCCAGCAGCCACGGCCCCAGGGATACGCAGTATTTT. The encoded protein is CASSHGPRDTQYF.

Notes on this clonotype: A far larger clone is a single base away, which makes a read error likely. No conserved phenylalanine or tryptophan is present at the end of the CDR3, so a read error is the likely explanation. The genes are TRBV7-9 and TRBJ2-7; a weak D match, TRBD2 (6 bases). With 3 bases removed from V and 0 bases from J, the gap between germline ends came to 12 bases. The CDR3 consists of 15 residues. Germline V gene lookup returns CDR1 SEHNR and CDR2 FQNEAQ (reference sequence). The CDR3 DNA sequence: TGTGCCAGCAGCTTCGTAGCGGCTAGCTCCTACGAGCAGTACCTC. This encodes CASSFVAASSYEQYL.

This clonotype was seen at least ten times. A much larger clone differs by one base, so this may be a read error. The chain combines TRBV28 with TRBJ2-1; 15 bases line up with TRBD2. Germline loops: CDR1 MDHEN, CDR2 SYDVKM. After removal of 6 bases from V and 8 bases from J, the junction contained 17 bases not matched to a gene. The CDR3 is 19 residues long. CDR3 in amino acids: CASSRNPSWTSGGVHEQFF. CDR3 DNA: TGTGCCAGCAGCCGTAATCCCTCTTGGACTAGCGGGGGGGTGCATGAGCAGTTCTTC.

This clonotype occurred many times. The chain carries TRBV29-1 and TRBJ2-5; D unresolved. The CDR3 spans 12 residues. V was cut by 5 bases and J by 0 bases, with 7 bases left in between. Germline V gene sequence: CDR1 SQVTM, CDR2 ANQGSEA. CDR3 bases: TGCAGCGTTAAGCAGTACCAAGAGACCCAGTACTTC. Protein: CSVKQYQETQYF. Based on the CDR3 plus reference TRBV29-1 and TRBJ2-5, the full variable domain is SAVISQKPSRDICQRGTSLTIQCQVDSQVTMMFWYRQQPGQSLTLIATANQGSEATYESGFVIDKFPISRPNLTFSTLTVSNMSPEDSSIYLCSVKQYQETQYFGPGTRLLVL.

This clonotype was seen ten or more times. The rearrangement uses TRBV12-3 or TRBV12-4 and TRBJ1-5, with D maybe TRBD1 (6 bases). The CDR3 loop spans 12 amino acids. V was cut by 7 bases and J by 3 bases, with 7 bases left in between. CDR3 nucleotide sequence: TGTGCCAGCAACAGGGTCAATCAGCCCCAGCATTTT. It is translated as CASNRVNQPQHF.

There are many counts of this clonotype. The rearrangement uses TRBV3-1 and TRBJ1-5; D uncertain. Looked up from germline, CDR1 is LGHDT and CDR2 is YNNKEL (reference sequence). Trimming stripped 2 bases from V and 3 bases from J, with 5 bases between. The CDR3 runs to 13 residues. As DNA, the CDR3 is TGTGCCAGCAGCCAAAGCTTCAATCAGCCCCAGCATTTT. Its protein is CASSQSFNQPQHF.

This clonotype was seen at least ten times. CDR3 sequence reads: CASSLNDGQETQYF. The CDR3 nucleotides are TGTGCCAGCAGCTTAAATGACGGTCAAGAGACCCAGTACTTC. The chain joins TRBV7-9 to TRBJ2-5; D gene uncertain. V lost 2 bases and J lost 2, with 9 bases in between. Germline V gives CDR1 SEHNR, CDR2 FQNEAQ (reference sequence). The CDR3 has 14 amino acids.

On this clonotype itself: Because the CDR3 is missing its conserved closing phenylalanine or tryptophan, this is likely a read error. The rearrangement joins TRBV5-1 to TRBJ1-6; the D is unclear. The V end lost 0 bases, the J end lost 7 bases, and 8 bases lay between the germline ends. This CDR3 has 14 amino acids. Germline V gene data show CDR1 as SGHRS and CDR2 as YFSETQ. Here the CDR3 reads CASSLVTLNSPLHL. CDR3 bases: TGCGCCAGCAGCTTGGTTACGCTAAATTCACCCCTCCACCTT.

This clonotype has ten or more counts. The chain is built from TRBV5-6 and TRBJ2-3, with D maybe TRBD2 (7 bases). CDR3 length equals 16 residues. Germline V lookup: CDR1 SGHDT, CDR2 YYEEEE. Deletions cut 0 bases from V and 2 bases from J, with 13 bases between. CDR3 loop: CASSLASGDYTDTQYF. The CDR3 DNA reads as TGTGCCAGCAGCTTGGCGTCAGGGGACTACACAGATACGCAGTATTTT.

Many counts were recorded for this clonotype. V is TRBV4-1 and J is TRBJ2-1; D is unclear. Deletions cut 1 base from V and 0 bases from J, with 16 bases between. The CDR3 runs 18 residues. Germline values: CDR1 MGHRA, CDR2 YSYEKL. The CDR3 here is CASSQATYRSSSYNEQFF. The CDR3 DNA sequence: TGCGCCAGCAGCCAAGCAACCTACCGATCTAGCTCCTACAATGAGCAGTTCTTC.

This clonotype was seen many times. The chain combines TRBV7-9 with TRBJ2-7, with 7 bases aligning to TRBD2. J was trimmed by 2 bases and V by 5 bases; bases with no gene match: 6. The V gene's germline CDR1 is SEHNR and CDR2 FQNEAQ (reference sequence). This CDR3 is 14 amino acids long. The CDR3 reads CASSTAGTTYEQYF. The DNA for the CDR3 is TGTGCCAGCAGCACTGCCGGGACTACCTACGAGCAGTACTTC.

This clonotype showed up many times. The chain joins TRBV18 to TRBJ1-1, with TRBD1 matching 7 bases. CDR3 length: 17 residues. The ends lost 4 bases at V and 4 bases at J; junction bases unmatched: 15. Germline CDR1 reads KGHSH; CDR2 reads LQKENI. The CDR3 nucleotides are TGTGCCAGCTCACTTCTCCACGACTACAGGGGAGGCACTGAAGCTTTCTTT. Its protein is CASSLLHDYRGGTEAFF.

This clonotype was seen only a few times. J is TRBJ2-1 and V is TRBV28; 11 bases align to TRBD1. Germline CDR1 MDHEN, CDR2 SYDVKM. Unmatched junction bases numbered 7, after V lost 4 bases and J lost 8 bases. The CDR3 runs to 15 residues. The CDR3: CASSSVGQGAYEQFF. For the CDR3, the DNA is TGTGCCAGCAGTTCGGTTGGACAGGGGGCGTATGAGCAGTTCTTC.

This clonotype was seen repeatedly, ten times or more. The V and J genes are TRBV4-1 and TRBJ2-5; D is unresolved. V was shortened by 4 bases and J by 1 base, with 13 bases between the two germline ends. The CDR3 loop spans 15 amino acids. CDR1 is MGHRA, CDR2 YSYEKL, per germline. This chain's CDR3 is CASSRQSVAQETQYF. The DNA of the CDR3 is TGCGCCAGCAGCCGTCAATCAGTGGCCCAAGAGACCCAGTACTTC.

The CDR3 sequence: CASSYVGGVQETQYF. CDR3 DNA sequence: TGTGCCAGCAGTTACGTCGGGGGGGTGCAGGAGACCCAGTACTTC. The rearrangement joins TRBV6-6 to TRBJ2-5; 8 bases are a match to TRBD2. With V trimmed by 2 bases and J by 5 bases, 7 bases remained unmatched. This CDR3 has 15 residues. The V gene's germline CDR1 is MNHNY and CDR2 SVGAGI (reference sequence).

This clonotype has ten or more counts. The rearrangement links TRBV7-9 to TRBJ2-2, with 8 positions matching TRBD2. This CDR3 is 15 amino acids long. Trimming took 6 bases from V and 1 from J; bases not matched to a gene: 4. CDR1 is SEHNR, CDR2 FQNEAQ, per germline (reference sequence). DNA of the CDR3: TGTGCCAGCAGATATAGCGGGGAGAACACCGGGGAGCTGTTTTTT. Residues: CASRYSGENTGELFF. The full variable domain, completed using reference TRBV7-9 and TRBJ2-2, is DTGVSQNPRHKITKRGQNVTFRCDPISEHNRLYWYRQTLGQGPEFLTYFQNEAQLEKSRLLSDRFSAERPKGSFSTLEIQRTEQGDSAMYLCASRYSGENTGELFFGEGSRLTVL.

This clonotype has at least ten counts. This rearrangement joins TRBV12-3 or TRBV12-4 to TRBJ2-7; tentatively, D is TRBD1 (5 bases). The CDR3 is 12 residues long. Trimming cost V 4 bases and J 2 bases, with 6 bases left between them. In DNA form, the CDR3 reads TGTGCCAGCAGTTACAGGCCCTACGAGCAGTACTTC. Its translation is CASSYRPYEQYF.

In its sample, this clonotype was seen many times. The chain is built from TRBV13 and TRBJ2-7; perhaps D is TRBD1 or TRBD2 (5 bases each). With 5 bases removed from V and 1 base from J, the gap between germline ends came to 15 bases. This CDR3 spans 15 amino acids. The germline V gene has CDR1 PRHDT and CDR2 FYEKMQ (reference sequence). CDR3 amino acids: CASSQTGPTSYEQYF. The CDR3 nucleotides are TGTGCCAGCAGCCAAACGGGACCTACATCCTACGAGCAGTACTTC. Combining the CDR3 with reference TRBV13 and TRBJ2-7 gives the whole variable domain AAGVIQSPRHLIKEKRETATLKCYPIPRHDTVYWYQQGPGQDPQFLISFYEKMQSDKGSIPDRFSAQQFSDYHSELNMSSLELGDSALYFCASSQTGPTSYEQYFGPGTRLTVT.